Listed here are 18 T cell receptor beta chains from one sample, sequenced in a study of blood T cell repertoires in COVID-19. Here immunoSEQ multiplex PCR was the method, and the copy in TCRdb shows in-frame clones only, minus some. The profile shows 65,000 or so clones, approximately 84% of them singletons. What was sequenced was peripheral blood. Receptors were obtained from a man aged 50 to 60 with active COVID-19.

This clone was picked up one time. The rearrangement joins TRBV19 to TRBJ1-2; unclear D gene. The CDR3 runs 14 residues. The germline V gene encodes CDR1 LNHDA and CDR2 SQIVND (reference sequence). Trimming shortened V by 3 bases and J by 8 bases, and 16 bases separated the two germline ends. CDR3 in amino acids: CASSIGPGPDGYTF. The CDR3 DNA reads as TGTGCCAGTAGTATTGGTCCAGGTCCCGACGGCTACACCTTC.

This clone was found a few times. The chain uses TRBV30 and TRBJ1-3; 8 nucleotides align to TRBD1. The CDR3 is made up of 14 amino acids. Germline CDR1 GTSNPN, CDR2 SVGIG (reference sequence). V gave up 5 bases and J gave up 3 bases; unmatched junction bases: 6. The CDR3 here is CAWDRGGDGNTIYF. The CDR3 DNA is TGTGCCTGGGACAGGGGTGGTGATGGAAACACCATATATTTT.

The chain links TRBV7-9 to TRBJ2-1, with TRBD2 matching over 12 bases. Germline values: CDR1 SEHNR, CDR2 FQNEAQ (reference sequence). The V and J ends lost 5 bases and 9 bases, in that order; junction bases with no gene match: 8. This CDR3 is built from 15 residues. CDR3 amino acids: CASSPTSGSDGEQFF. In nucleotides, the CDR3 is TGTGCCAGCAGCCCGACTAGCGGGAGCGACGGTGAGCAGTTCTTC.

This sequence joins TRBV27 and TRBJ2-1; weak D call: TRBD2 (5 bases). Germline CDR1 MNHEY, CDR2 SMNVEV (reference sequence). CDR3 length equals 12 residues. Trimming cost V 5 bases and J 9 bases, with 11 bases left between them. CDR3 nucleotides: TGTGCCAGCAGTGCAAAACTAGTTGAGCAGTTCTTC. This gives the protein CASSAKLVEQFF.

The chain uses TRBV18 and TRBJ1-4, with 11 bases aligning to TRBD1. CDR1 is KGHSH, CDR2 LQKENI, per germline. CDR3 length: 19 residues. Trimming cost V 5 bases and J 0 bases; bases outside gene matches: 11. The CDR3: CASSKDRGRLGATNEKLFF. DNA for the CDR3: TGTGCCAGCTCAAAGGACAGGGGGCGATTAGGTGCAACTAATGAAAAACTGTTTTTT.

The chain is built from TRBV6-2 or TRBV6-3 and TRBJ2-5; TRBD2 matches 8 bases. With 6 bases clipped from V and 2 bases from J, the junction kept 14 bases outside the gene matches. Looked up from germline, CDR1 is MNHEY and CDR2 is SVGEGT. The CDR3 consists of 17 residues. The CDR3 loop is CASSQPPFGGEQETQYF. The CDR3 DNA sequence: TGTGCCAGCAGCCAACCACCGTTCGGGGGGGAGCAAGAGACCCAGTACTTC.

The chain employs TRBV4-2 and TRBJ2-7, with TRBD1 matching 7 bases. The CDR3 has 15 amino acids. Germline CDR1 is LGHNA and CDR2 is YNFKEQ. V shed 1 base, J shed 4 bases, and the junction held 7 bases outside the gene matches. The CDR3 coding sequence is TGTGCCAGCAGCCAAGGGTCGACAGGGCCATACGAGCAGTACTTC. Protein product: CASSQGSTGPYEQYF.

CDR3 DNA: TGTGCCAGCAGGGGGACTGGGAACAATGAGCAGTTCTTC. This gives the protein CASRGTGNNEQFF. The chain couples TRBV6-5 to TRBJ2-1; a weak D match, TRBD2 (6 bases). Germline-derived CDR1 and CDR2 are MNHEY and SVGAGI. This CDR3 is built from 13 residues. V lost 6 bases and J lost 5, with 11 bases in between.

The genes are TRBV7-3 and TRBJ2-7, with 7 bases that match TRBD1. Trimming took 3 bases from V and 3 from J; bases not matched to a gene: 2. Germline V lookup: CDR1 SGHTA, CDR2 FQGTGA. The CDR3 has 13 amino acids. Here the CDR3 DNA reads TGTGCCAGCAGCTTGGACAGGAACTACGAGCAGTACTTC. Translated: CASSLDRNYEQYF.

This sequence joins TRBV9 and TRBJ1-2; tentative D call: TRBD1 (6 bases). Trimming shortened V by 0 bases and J by 2 bases, and 17 bases separated the two germline ends. This CDR3 is built from 17 residues. The V gene's germline CDR1 is SGDLS and CDR2 YYNGEE. As DNA, the CDR3 is TGTGCCAGCAGCGTAGGGGGGGGCCCTGGGTCGAACTATGGCTACACCTTC. Residues: CASSVGGGPGSNYGYTF.

This clone was recorded only once. The chain links TRBV27 to TRBJ2-1; 12 bases map to TRBD2. Germline-derived CDR1 and CDR2 are MNHEY and SMNVEV (reference sequence). There are 17 residues in the CDR3. V lost 2 bases to trimming and J lost 4 bases; unmatched junction nucleotides: 6. The CDR3, as DNA: TGTGCCAGCAGTTTACGGACTAGCGGGACCCTTTACAATGAGCAGTTCTTC. It encodes CASSLRTSGTLYNEQFF.

The chain has TRBV7-2 and TRBJ2-4, with D maybe TRBD1 (6 bases). CDR1 is SGHTA, CDR2 FQGNSA, per germline. The germline V and J ends were trimmed by 5 bases and 0 bases, with 20 bases remaining between them. This CDR3 region has 18 residues. The CDR3 sequence: CASSAESYRAQAKNIQYF. CDR3 sequence (DNA): TGTGCCAGCAGCGCAGAGTCCTACAGGGCCCAAGCCAAAAACATTCAGTACTTC. Looking up the rest from reference TRBV7-2 and TRBJ2-4 gives the full variable domain: GAGVSQSPSNKVTEKGKDVELRCDPISGHTALYWYRQSLGQGLEFLIYFQGNSAPDKSGLPSDRFSAERTGGSVSTLTIQRTQQEDSAVYLCASSAESYRAQAKNIQYFGAGTRLSVL.

The chain couples TRBV5-1 to TRBJ2-7; D not resolved. CDR3 length: 13 residues. V shed 5 bases and J shed 2 bases, with 11 bases lying between them. Germline values: CDR1 SGHRS, CDR2 YFSETQ. This CDR3 is CASRRSLTYEQYF. CDR3 nucleotides: TGCGCCAGCAGGAGGTCCCTTACCTACGAGCAGTACTTC.

This chain links TRBV7-7 with TRBJ2-1, with TRBD2 identical over 8 bases. The CDR3 length is 13 residues. Germline CDR1 is SSHAT and CDR2 is FNYEAQ (reference sequence). With 2 bases clipped from V and 14 bases from J, the junction kept 8 bases outside the gene matches. The CDR3 loop is CASSLNERERKFF. CDR3 bases: TGTGCCAGCAGCTTAAACGAGCGGGAGCGCAAGTTCTTC.

This clone occurred a few times. The V call is TRBV11-2, the J call TRBJ2-7, with 7 bases identical to TRBD1. The V gene end was trimmed by 5 bases and the J gene end by 6 bases; junction bases not matched to a gene: 7. The CDR3 contains 13 residues. Germline V gene data show CDR1 as SGHAT and CDR2 as FQNNGV. CDR3 bases: TGTGCCAGCAGCCCCTATGCAGGGGGCGAGCAGTACTTC. Protein product: CASSPYAGGEQYF.

V is TRBV19 and J is TRBJ2-5, with 7 nucleotides matching TRBD2. The CDR3 spans 16 residues. The germline CDR1 and CDR2 sequences are LNHDA and SQIVND (reference sequence). J gave up 2 bases and V 5 bases, and 11 bases lay outside the gene matches. The CDR3 spells CASSRPRGVRQETQYF. CDR3 nucleotide sequence: TGTGCCAGTAGTCGCCCCCGGGGGGTAAGGCAAGAGACCCAGTACTTC.

The chain joins TRBV7-2 to TRBJ1-1; unclear D gene. The CDR3 is made up of 14 amino acids. The V and J ends lost 0 bases and 0 bases respectively, with 5 bases between them. Germline CDR1 and CDR2: SGHTA and FQGNSA. The CDR3 DNA sequence: TGTGCCAGCAGCTTAGCACAGATGAACACTGAAGCTTTCTTT. Amino acids: CASSLAQMNTEAFF.

V is TRBV7-9 and J is TRBJ2-7, with 7 nucleotides matching TRBD2. The J segment lost 13 bases and the V segment lost 3 bases, leaving 12 bases of the junction unmatched. Germline V gene data show CDR1 as SEHNR and CDR2 as FQNEAQ (reference sequence). This CDR3 spans 13 amino acids. This CDR3 reads CASSFRGGGVLYF. For the CDR3, the DNA is TGTGCCAGCAGCTTCCGGGGTGGGGGGGTTCTATACTTC.